This TCR beta chain was captured by sequencing in a study of T cell responses to AZD1222 COVID-19 vaccine. At the level of the study: Second-dose groups at about 4 or about 12 weeks were pooled. Findings and limits, study-wide: AZD1222 recipients seropositive at baseline numbered only 5 to 7. Spike-spanning, vaccine-associated CD4 TCRs were dominant at 160-218 and 743-854.

On this clone: Antigen specificity is unknown.

Assay: immunoSEQ multiplex PCR; the TCRdb copy retains only in-frame clones and omits some. The top ten clones hold about 4.2% of a sample with about 170,000 clones, 80% to 95% of them seen once. Germline CDR1 GTSNPN, CDR2 SVGIG (reference sequence). The V gene lost 0 bases and the J gene lost 5 bases, with 8 bases spanning the gap. The CDR3 runs 13 residues. The V gene is TRBV30, the J gene TRBJ1-5, with D hard to call. This TCR was sampled from an adult in good health. Sequenced here: peripheral blood, sampled on day 0 of AZD1222 vaccination. Written as DNA, the CDR3 is TGTGCCTGGAGTGTCAATTCAGATCAGCCCCAGCATTTT. As protein: CAWSVNSDQPQHF.